One sample yielded the 5 T cell receptor beta chains listed below, sequenced in a study of T-cell reconstitution after alpha-beta-depleted transplantation in children. Unique molecular identifiers featured in how the TCRbeta library was prepared. TCRdb analysed the PCR reads with MiXCR anew, one entry per CDR3 protein. The data hold around 360,000 distinct CDR3 sequences, with approximately 10% observed a single time. The source material was PBMCs from the stem cell graft donor, sampled from the stem cell graft. All receptors derive from a human donor who donated a stem cell graft to a child with acute lymphoblastic leukemia.

This clonotype was counted a few times. The chain has TRBV12-3 or TRBV12-4 and TRBJ2-1; D may correspond to TRBD1 or TRBD2 (5 bases each). CDR3 size: 14 residues. V was shortened by 3 bases and J by 6 bases, with 12 bases between the two germline ends. The CDR3 is CASSLGVGPNEQFF. CDR3 nucleotide sequence: TGTGCCAGCAGTTTGGGGGTGGGACCCAATGAGCAGTTCTTC.

There are many counts of this clonotype. The chain is built from TRBV5-1 and TRBJ1-4; D unclear. V was shortened by 4 bases and J by 6 bases, with 10 bases between the two germline ends. Germline loops: CDR1 SGHRS, CDR2 YFSETQ. The CDR3 sequence is 13 residues long. This chain's CDR3 is CASSIGPDEKLFF. The CDR3 DNA reads as TGCGCCAGCAGCATCGGACCTGATGAAAAACTGTTTTTT. The full variable domain, rest sourced from reference TRBV5-1 and TRBJ1-4, is KAGVTQTPRYLIKTRGQQVTLSCSPISGHRSVSWYQQTPGQGLQFLFEYFSETQRNKGNFPGRFSGRQFSNSRSEMNVSTLELGDSALYLCASSIGPDEKLFFGSGTQLSVL.

The rearrangement uses TRBV5-1 and TRBJ2-5, with no clear D. The CDR3 is 12 residues long. V lost 5 bases to trimming and J lost 5 bases, with 10 bases between them. Germline CDR1 and CDR2: SGHRS and YFSETQ. The DNA for the CDR3 is TGCGCCAGCAGGCATGGGCGGGAGACCCAGTACTTC. The encoded protein is CASRHGRETQYF.

The J gene is TRBJ2-5, the V gene TRBV24-1, with TRBD2 matching 10 bases. The CDR3 covers 16 residues. J was trimmed by 4 bases and V by 4 bases; bases with no gene match: 8. Germline CDR1 and CDR2: KGHDR and SFDVKD. This CDR3 is CATSDLSGRSRETQYF. Here the CDR3 DNA reads TGTGCCACCAGTGACCTTAGCGGGAGGAGCCGAGAGACCCAGTACTTC.

This clonotype was detected ten times or more. The rearrangement links TRBV27 to TRBJ2-3; no clear D. There are 12 residues in the CDR3. Trimming left V 6 bases short and J 0 bases short, with 4 bases between. Germline CDR1 MNHEY, CDR2 SMNVEV (reference sequence). The CDR3 loop reads CASRTSTDTQYF. The CDR3 DNA sequence: TGTGCCAGCAGAACTAGCACAGATACGCAGTATTTT.